Following are 10 T cell receptor beta chains from one sample sequenced in a study of blood T cells in healthy people across ages. Through a sample-barcoded 5' primer and a J-beta primer mix, a second PCR was run for roughly 7 to 12 cycles. TCRdb re-derived calls from the 5' RACE reads in MiXCR, one entry per CDR3 protein. In the table there are approximately 690,000 distinct CDR3 sequences, 40% to 45% of which are singletons. Sequenced: blood. All receptors come from a man older than 75 in good health.

The chain has TRBV29-1 and TRBJ2-7, with 7 bases aligning to TRBD1. Trimming removed 4 bases from V and 4 bases from J; junction bases left unmatched: 7. The CDR3 runs 13 residues. Germline values: CDR1 SQVTM, CDR2 ANQGSEA. The CDR3 sequence is CSVGEGAPYEQYF. The CDR3 nucleotides are TGCAGCGTTGGAGAGGGGGCCCCGTACGAGCAGTACTTC.

This clonotype was seen ten or more times. The rearrangement joins TRBV7-2 to TRBJ2-3, with 8 nucleotides matching TRBD2. The CDR3 runs to 14 residues. Trimming took 3 bases from V and 5 from J; bases not matched to a gene: 4. Per germline, CDR1 SGHTA and CDR2 FQGNSA. CDR3 coding DNA: TGTGCCAGCAGCTTTGGACTAGCTATAGATACGCAGTATTTT. As protein: CASSFGLAIDTQYF.

On this clonotype: This may stem from a read error, because a much larger clone lies one nucleotide away. The chain uses TRBV4-2 and TRBJ2-1; perhaps D is TRBD1 or TRBD2 (5 bases each). The V and J ends lost 0 bases and 8 bases respectively, with 14 bases between them. Looked up from germline, CDR1 is LGHNA and CDR2 is YNFKEQ. CDR3 length: 15 residues. The CDR3 bases are TGTGCCAGCAGCCAAGACGAGGGGCTGAACGATGAGCAGTTCTTC. Its translation is CASSQDEGLNDEQFF.

The chain couples TRBV4-3 to TRBJ1-2, with D tentatively TRBD1 (6 bases). Between the trimmed V and J ends, which lost 1 base and 7 bases, there was a span of 16 bases. The CDR3 contains 15 residues. In germline, CDR1 is LGHNA, CDR2 YSLEER. The CDR3 loop is CASSQVWGTGFGYTF. The CDR3, as DNA: TGCGCCAGCAGCCAAGTGTGGGGAACAGGGTTTGGCTACACCTTC.

The chain employs TRBV6-2 or TRBV6-3 and TRBJ2-1; the match to TRBD2 covers 7 bases. The ends lost 6 bases at V and 0 bases at J; junction bases unmatched: 8. CDR1 is MNHEY, CDR2 SVGEGT, per germline. CDR3 length: 16 residues. The CDR3 DNA reads as TGTGCCAGCAGCCACACTAGCGTCAGCTCCTACAATGAGCAGTTCTTC. Encoded protein: CASSHTSVSSYNEQFF.

The gene calls are TRBV7-9 and TRBJ1-5, with 7 bases lining up with TRBD1. Germline values: CDR1 SEHNR, CDR2 FQNEAQ (reference sequence). V was pared by 4 bases and J by 4 bases, with 7 bases of the junction left unmatched. The CDR3 runs 15 residues. CDR3 amino acids: CASSSSRGMNQPQHF. CDR3 in DNA: TGTGCCAGCAGCTCCAGCAGGGGGATGAATCAGCCCCAGCATTTT. The full variable domain, its missing parts supplied by reference TRBV7-9 and TRBJ1-5, is DTGVSQNPRHKITKRGQNVTFRCDPISEHNRLYWYRQTLGQGPEFLTYFQNEAQLEKSRLLSDRFSAERPKGSFSTLEIQRTEQGDSAMYLCASSSSRGMNQPQHFGDGTRLSIL.

The chain links TRBV24-1 to TRBJ2-1; possibly TRBD2 for D (6 bases). Judging by the DNA end, TRBJ2-7 fits better; the J call may be wrong. This CDR3 is 14 amino acids long. Germline-derived CDR1 and CDR2 are KGHDR and SFDVKD. CDR3 in amino acids: CATMVGGTGNEQYF. DNA of the CDR3: TGTGCCACCATGGTAGGAGGGACGGGCAATGAGCAGTACTTC.

This clonotype was found a few times. The chain employs TRBV12-3 or TRBV12-4 and TRBJ2-3; D is possibly TRBD2 (6 bases). The V and J ends lost 3 bases and 3 bases respectively, with 16 bases between them. The CDR3 consists of 16 residues. The CDR3 region has the DNA TGTGCCAGCAGTTTTCGTCGGGGGTCTAAAACAGATACGCAGTATTTT. This translates into CASSFRRGSKTDTQYF.

The V gene is TRBV6-2 or TRBV6-3, the J gene TRBJ2-5; tentatively, D is TRBD1 (5 bases). The CDR3 runs to 15 residues. With 0 bases removed from V and 2 bases from J, the gap between germline ends came to 10 bases. CDR1 is MNHEY, CDR2 SVGEGT, per germline. The CDR3 region has the DNA TGTGCCAGCAGTTACTCCTCAGGGTGGCAAGAGACCCAGTACTTC. It specifies CASSYSSGWQETQYF.

This clonotype was picked up a small number of times. The junction departs from germline at one end; a sequencing error may be responsible. The gene calls are TRBV6-2 or TRBV6-3 and TRBJ2-5, with a possible D match to TRBD2 (6 bases). The J call may be wrong; the DNA end is better matched by TRBJ2-7. Germline values: CDR1 MNHEY, CDR2 SVGEGT. The length of the CDR3 is 13 residues. The CDR3 bases are TGTACCAGCCAACGAGGCGGAGGGAACGAGCAGTACTTC. Translation: CTSQRGGGNEQYF.